The entry that follows covers one T cell receptor (beta chain) sequence. Its antigen is not identified. These data originate in a study of Ad26.COV2.S vaccination and SARS-CoV-2 variants. Whole-study context: Donor was assigned to the Ad26.COV2.S arm of trial COV1001.

Between the trimmed V and J ends, which lost 0 bases and 4 bases, there was a span of 14 bases. In germline, CDR1 is SGHNT, CDR2 YYREEE (reference sequence). CDR3 size: 17 residues. Study outcomes and limitations: Vaccine recipients and placebo recipients showed similar non-spike TCR breadth. Responses of spike-specific T cells (both CD8+ and CD4+) reportedly showed substantial breadth after vaccination.

Sample treatment: over 15 received Ad26.COV2.S at low or high dose, single or two shots; 5 received placebo; per-sample allocation not given. Sampling was done on day 63 after the first vaccine or placebo injection. This person who donated was an adult of 18-55 years in Boston. Here immunoSEQ multiplex PCR was the method, and the copy in TCRdb shows in-frame clones only, minus some. The table includes hundreds of thousands of clones, more than 80% detected once. The receptor was isolated from a person aged 18-60 years who received the Ad26.COV2.S COVID-19 vaccine or a placebo. The J gene is TRBJ2-6, the V gene TRBV5-4; D may be TRBD1 or TRBD2 (6 bases each). The material sequenced was peripheral blood, taken in a trial of Ad26.COV2.S vaccine versus placebo. In DNA form, the CDR3 reads TGTGCCAGCAGCTTGGTGAACAGGGACTCCGGGGCCAACGTCCTGACTTTC. Protein sequence: CASSLVNRDSGANVLTF.